Each of the 17 T cell receptor beta chains below was sequenced from the same sample in a study of T cells after yellow fever vaccination. TCRdb redid the calling of the 5' RACE reads with MiXCR, one entry per CDR3 protein. This sample yields 300,000 to 350,000 distinct CDR3 sequences, of which about 11% are seen a single time; approximately 3.3% belongs to the top ten. The sample was CD4+ T cells sorted from PBMCs, taken 45 days after the yellow fever booster vaccination. Source of these receptors: a man aged 18 to 30 who received the YFV17D yellow fever vaccine.

This clonotype was observed at least ten times. This rearrangement joins TRBV12-3 or TRBV12-4 to TRBJ1-4; maybe TRBD1 (6 bases). The CDR3 runs to 12 residues. V was pared by 6 bases and J by 7 bases, with 9 bases between. The CDR3 sequence is CASSLRGEKLFF. CDR3 DNA sequence: TGTGCCAGCAGCCTCAGGGGTGAAAAACTGTTTTTT.

The chain recombines TRBV20-1 with TRBJ2-3, with a possible D match to TRBD2 (5 bases). The CDR3 loop spans 15 amino acids. V was cut by 5 bases and J by 4 bases, with 19 bases left in between. Per germline, CDR1 DFQATT and CDR2 SNEGSKA (reference sequence). The CDR3 reads CSAQILDSRADTQYF. CDR3 in DNA: TGCAGTGCTCAAATACTAGACTCTCGGGCAGATACGCAGTATTTT.

This chain links TRBV9 with TRBJ1-2, with 8 bases matching TRBD1. Germline V CDR1 and CDR2: SGDLS, YYNGEE. V shed 4 bases and J 5 bases; nucleotides not matched to a gene: 7. The CDR3 runs to 14 residues. The DNA for the CDR3 is TGTGCCAGCAGCCGGGACAGGCAGGAGTATGGCTACACCTTC. Translated: CASSRDRQEYGYTF.

V usage is TRBV3-1 and J usage is TRBJ2-7; 7 nucleotides agree with TRBD1. J lost 6 bases, V lost 2 bases, and 10 bases had no gene match. Germline V lookup: CDR1 LGHDT, CDR2 YNNKEL (reference sequence). The CDR3 is made up of 15 amino acids. CDR3 in DNA: TGTGCCAGCAGCCAACCCTCAGGTGGGACAGCCGAGCAGTACTTC. This encodes CASSQPSGGTAEQYF.

The chain recombines TRBV5-1 with TRBJ1-1; perhaps TRBD1 as D (6 bases). CDR1 is SGHRS and CDR2 is YFSETQ in the germline V gene. The CDR3 has 13 residues. The V end was cut by 7 bases, the J end by 7 bases, with 17 bases between. This CDR3 reads CASALDRSDEAFF. The CDR3, as DNA: TGCGCCAGCGCCCTGGACAGAAGCGATGAAGCTTTCTTT.

The V and J genes are TRBV7-3 and TRBJ2-3; the match to TRBD2 covers 10 bases. Unmatched junction bases numbered 7, after V lost 5 bases and J lost 2 bases. CDR3 length equals 16 residues. CDR1 and CDR2 from the germline V gene are SGHTA and FQGTGA. CDR3 sequence reads: CASSPERGGDTDTQYF. The CDR3 nucleotides are TGTGCCAGCAGCCCCGAGCGGGGGGGTGACACAGATACGCAGTATTTT.

This clonotype was seen ten or more times. The junction shows a germline mismatch at one end, possibly a read error. The genes are TRBV7-2 and TRBJ2-5; either TRBD1 or TRBD2 may supply D (6 bases each). Germline V gene lookup returns CDR1 SGHTA and CDR2 FQGNSA. CDR3 length: 14 residues. DNA of the CDR3: TGCGCCAGCAGCTTGGCCGGGGGCGGAGAGACCCAGTACTTC. Protein sequence: CASSLAGGGETQYF.

The rearrangement links TRBV5-1 to TRBJ1-1, with D unresolved. In germline, CDR1 is SGHRS, CDR2 YFSETQ. This CDR3 has 14 residues. Trimming cost V 0 bases and J 1 base, with 7 bases left between them. The CDR3 coding sequence is TGCGCCAGCAGCTTGGCGCGGACGAACACTGAAGCTTTCTTT. Translation: CASSLARTNTEAFF.

This clonotype was detected a few times. This CDR3 reads CASSAVWGAPNEQFF. DNA for the CDR3: TGCGCCAGCAGCGCGGTCTGGGGGGCCCCCAATGAGCAGTTCTTC. This sequence joins TRBV5-1 and TRBJ2-1; TRBD1 or TRBD2 may be the D gene (6 bases each). There are 15 residues in the CDR3. Germline-derived CDR1 and CDR2 are SGHRS and YFSETQ. Trimming took 4 bases from V and 6 from J, leaving 17 bases between them.

This clonotype was counted a few times. This chain connects TRBV29-1 to TRBJ2-5; 9 nucleotides agree with TRBD2. Germline CDR1 and CDR2: SQVTM and ANQGSEA. The CDR3 spans 13 residues. J lost 5 bases, V lost 6 bases, and 7 bases had no gene match. The CDR3 coding sequence is TGCAGCGTGCCCGGGACTAGCCTTGAGACCCAGTACTTC. It is translated as CSVPGTSLETQYF.

This clonotype was seen only a few times. The J gene is TRBJ2-3, the V gene TRBV24-1, with D unclear. V lost 1 base, J lost 0 bases, and 10 bases lay in between. CDR3 length equals 16 residues. Germline assignment: CDR1 KGHDR and CDR2 SFDVKD. The DNA of the CDR3 is TGTGCCACCAGTGATTTTGGCGGACCGAGCACAGATACGCAGTATTTT. This sequence encodes CATSDFGGPSTDTQYF.

There are a few counts of this clonotype. V and J are TRBV20-1 and TRBJ2-7; 8 nucleotides align to TRBD2. CDR3 length: 14 residues. After removal of 7 bases from V and 2 bases from J, the junction contained 10 bases not matched to a gene. Germline CDR1 is DFQATT and CDR2 is SNEGSKA (reference sequence). The CDR3 region has the DNA TGCAGTGTTAAGGTGGTAGCGGGAACCTACGAGCAGTACTTC. This sequence encodes CSVKVVAGTYEQYF.

This clonotype showed up many times. The chain combines TRBV5-1 with TRBJ2-5, with 10 bases matching TRBD1. J lost 3 bases, V lost 3 bases, and 5 bases had no gene match. The CDR3 spans 15 residues. The V gene's germline CDR1 is SGHRS and CDR2 YFSETQ. Written as DNA, the CDR3 is TGCGCCAGCAGCTCGCTGGGGACAGGGGAAGAGACCCAGTACTTC. It yields the protein CASSSLGTGEETQYF.

This clonotype has a count of ten or more. The rearrangement uses TRBV4-1 and TRBJ1-4, with 8 bases fitting TRBD1. Unmatched junction bases numbered 10, after V lost 5 bases and J lost 8 bases. Per the germline V gene, CDR1 is MGHRA and CDR2 is YSYEKL. This CDR3 region has 15 residues. For the CDR3, the DNA is TGCGCCAGCAGCGTCCCAGGGGGCCGTTTCGAAAAACTGTTTTTT. This sequence encodes CASSVPGGRFEKLFF.

A few counts support this clonotype. The chain employs TRBV6-2 or TRBV6-3 and TRBJ2-1; TRBD2 aligns across 7 bases. Trimming at V came to 6 bases and at J to 8 bases, leaving 10 bases not matched to a gene. Germline CDR1 and CDR2: MNHEY and SVGEGT. The CDR3 length is 14 residues. CDR3 nucleotide sequence: TGTGCCAGCAGCCCCTCGGGGGGTACGGATGAGCAGTTCTTC. This sequence encodes CASSPSGGTDEQFF.

The sample holds many counts of this clonotype. This chain connects TRBV6-5 to TRBJ1-3; D unresolved. V was cut by 7 bases and J by 4 bases, with 17 bases left in between. The germline V gene encodes CDR1 MNHEY and CDR2 SVGAGI. This CDR3 spans 15 amino acids. The CDR3 nucleotides are TGTGCCAGCATCAAACCTGGAACAAAAGGAAACACCATATATTTT. Its protein product is CASIKPGTKGNTIYF.

This clonotype was counted between two and nine times. The J gene is TRBJ1-1, the V gene TRBV7-9, with TRBD1 identical over 10 bases. CDR1 is SEHNR, CDR2 FQNEAQ, per germline (reference sequence). The CDR3 has 14 residues. With V trimmed by 5 bases and J by 5 bases, 5 bases remained unmatched. In DNA form, the CDR3 reads TGTGCCAGCAGCGTGACAGGGGGCGGAACTGAAGCTTTCTTT. It is translated as CASSVTGGGTEAFF.